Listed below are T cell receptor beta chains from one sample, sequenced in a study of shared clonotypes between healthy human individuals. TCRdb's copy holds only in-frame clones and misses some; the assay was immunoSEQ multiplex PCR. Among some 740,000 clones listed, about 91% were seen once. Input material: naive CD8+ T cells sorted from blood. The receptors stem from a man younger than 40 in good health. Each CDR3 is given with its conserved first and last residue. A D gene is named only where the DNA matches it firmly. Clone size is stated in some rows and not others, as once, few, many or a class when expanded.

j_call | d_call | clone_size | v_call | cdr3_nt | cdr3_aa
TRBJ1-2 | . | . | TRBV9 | TGTGCCAGCAGCGCTCCATATGGCTACACCTTC | CASSAPYGYTF
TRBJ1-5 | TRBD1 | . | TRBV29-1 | TGCAGCGTTTGGACAGGGGGCAATCAGCCCCAGCATTTT | CSVWTGGNQPQHF
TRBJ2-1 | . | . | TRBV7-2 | TGTGCCAGCAGCGGGACTGGTGAGCAGTTCTTC | CASSGTGEQFF
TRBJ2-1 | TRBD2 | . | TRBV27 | TGTGCCAGCAGCCTTGGGGGGAGGGCCAATGAGCAGTTCTTC | CASSLGGRANEQFF
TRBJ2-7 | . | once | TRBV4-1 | TGCGCCAGCAGCCAAGATTTTGTGGCCTACGAGCAGTACTTC | CASSQDFVAYEQYF
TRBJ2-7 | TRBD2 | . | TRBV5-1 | TGCGCCAGCAGCATGGGACTAGCGGGAGGGCCTACTACCTACGAGCAGTACTTC | CASSMGLAGGPTTYEQYF
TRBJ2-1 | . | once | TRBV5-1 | TGCGCCAGCAGCTGGTCTGATGAGCAGTTCTTC | CASSWSDEQFF
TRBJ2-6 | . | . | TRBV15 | TGTGCCACCAGCAGGGGAAGGGGCTTGACCTCTGGGGCCAACGTCCTGACTTTC | CATSRGRGLTSGANVLTF
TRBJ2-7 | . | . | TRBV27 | TGTGCCAGCAGCCACACTTTGTCCTACGAGCAGTACTTC | CASSHTLSYEQYF
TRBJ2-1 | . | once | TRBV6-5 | TGTGCCAGCAGTTACTCAGCGGCTTCCTACAATGAGCAGTTCTTC | CASSYSAASYNEQFF
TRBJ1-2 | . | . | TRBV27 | TGTGCCAGCGGTGTCCCCGGTGAAGGCTACACCTTC | CASGVPGEGYTF
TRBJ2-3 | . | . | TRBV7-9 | TGTGCCAGCAGTCCTCGGGATACGCAGTATTTT | CASSPRDTQYF
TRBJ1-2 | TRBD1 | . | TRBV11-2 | TGTGCCAGCAGCCAAAGGACAGGGAGGCATGGCTACACCTTC | CASSQRTGRHGYTF
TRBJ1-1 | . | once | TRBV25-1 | TGTGCCAGCAGGAGAGTCTCGAACACTGAAGCTTTCTTT | CASRRVSNTEAFF
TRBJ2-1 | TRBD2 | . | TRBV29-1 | TGCAGCGTGGTCGGACTAGCGGGGTACAATGAGCAGTTCTTC | CSVVGLAGYNEQFF
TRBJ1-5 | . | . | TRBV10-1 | TGCGCCAGCAGTGATTCCCGCAATCAGCCCCAGCATTTT | CASSDSRNQPQHF
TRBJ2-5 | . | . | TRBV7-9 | TGTGCCAGCAGCTTAGGTCGGCAATCCGGGACAACGGAGACCCAGTACTTC | CASSLGRQSGTTETQYF
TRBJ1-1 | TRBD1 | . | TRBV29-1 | TGCAGCGTGCTAACTGGACAGGGGAACACTGAAGCTTTCTTT | CSVLTGQGNTEAFF
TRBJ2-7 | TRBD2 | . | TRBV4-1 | TGCGCCAGCAGCCAAGTAAGTAGCGGGAGCCCCGAGGACTACGAGCAGTACTTC | CASSQVSSGSPEDYEQYF
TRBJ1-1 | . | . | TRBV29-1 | TGCAGCGTTGGCGCCGGACCCATGAACACTGAAGCTTTCTTT | CSVGAGPMNTEAFF
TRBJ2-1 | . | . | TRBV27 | TGTGCCAGCAGTTTCGGGACTCGTTCCAATGAGCAGTTCTTC | CASSFGTRSNEQFF
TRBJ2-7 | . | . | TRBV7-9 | TGTGCCAGCAGCCCAGGGAGTTACGAGCAGTACTTC | CASSPGSYEQYF
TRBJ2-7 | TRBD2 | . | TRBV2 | TGTGCCAGCAGCTGGGCGGGAGTCGGCGAGCAGTACTTC | CASSWAGVGEQYF
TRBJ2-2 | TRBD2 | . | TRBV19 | TGTGCCAGTAGTATAGACCTAACTAGCGGAAGTATGTTTTTT | CASSIDLTSGSMFF
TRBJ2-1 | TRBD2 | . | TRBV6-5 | TGTGCCAGCAGCCATGCTAGCGGGAGGGCCAATGAGCAGTTCTTC | CASSHASGRANEQFF
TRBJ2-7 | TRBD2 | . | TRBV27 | TGTGCCAGCAGCAAGCGTTTCGGGGGGGCCTCCTACGAGCAGTACTTC | CASSKRFGGASYEQYF
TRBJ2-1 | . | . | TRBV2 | TGTGCCAGCAGCGGGACACCCTCCTACAATGAGCAGTTCTTC | CASSGTPSYNEQFF
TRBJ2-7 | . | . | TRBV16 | TGTGCCAGCAGCCAATTTTTACGGGATGTAGAGTACTTC | CASSQFLRDVEYF
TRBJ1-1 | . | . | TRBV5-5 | TGTGCCAGCAGCTCAACGGGGAACTTTGAAGCTTTCTTT | CASSSTGNFEAFF
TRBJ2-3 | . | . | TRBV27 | TGTGCCAGCAGTTCAGGGACTCTTTTGGGGACAGATACGCAGTATTTT | CASSSGTLLGTDTQYF
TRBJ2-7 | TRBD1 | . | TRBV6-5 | TGTGCCAGCAGGGAGGGACAGGGTGGCTCCTACGAGCAGTACTTC | CASREGQGGSYEQYF
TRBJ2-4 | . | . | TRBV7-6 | TGTGCCAGCAGCTTAGGGGGGCGTCAAAACATTCAGTACTTC | CASSLGGRQNIQYF
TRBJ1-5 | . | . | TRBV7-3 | TGTGCCAGCAGCTTGAGGGATAGCAATCAGCCCCAGCATTTT | CASSLRDSNQPQHF
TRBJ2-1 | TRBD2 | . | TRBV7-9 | TGTGCCAGCAGCTTGAGTCGGGGGGATGAGCAGTTCTTC | CASSLSRGDEQFF
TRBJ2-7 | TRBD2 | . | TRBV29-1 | TGCAGCGCTAACCTTGCGGGAGGGTCCTACGAGCAGTACTTC | CSANLAGGSYEQYF